This TCR beta chain came from a study of blood T cell repertoires in COVID-19. On the study more broadly: Samples representing acute and convalescent COVID-19 were sourced from the United States, Italy and Spain. The cDNA or gDNA used as material had been derived from T cells, B-cell-depleted T cells, or PBMCs.

In the authors' methods: The assay estimated nucleated cells by amplifying reference gene primers. Generated by immunoSEQ multiplex PCR, the TCRdb table keeps only in-frame clones and is missing some. V, J and clone size reflect that table, while D and trimming were determined from the DNA. Of roughly 410,000 clones listed, roughly 90% are singletons. Per germline, CDR1 MNHEY and CDR2 SVGAGI. V lost 4 bases to trimming and J lost 1 base; unmatched junction nucleotides: 5. The CDR3 length is 15 residues. The sequence was obtained from a woman in her thirties or forties with COVID-19, enrolled during active disease. The chain employs TRBV6-5 and TRBJ1-1, with 8 bases identical to TRBD1. The sample consisted of peripheral blood. The CDR3 DNA reads as TGTGCCAGCAGTTTATCCGGGACAGGGAACACTGAAGCTTTCTTT. It codes for CASSLSGTGNTEAFF.